The clone carrying this T cell receptor (beta chain) has a count of ten or more. The data stem from a study of identical twins. V lost 4 bases, J lost 4 bases, and 14 bases lay in between. Germline assignment: CDR1 MGHRA and CDR2 YSYEKL. The CDR3 covers 14 residues. Template switching added a universal primer site; cDNA carried unique molecular identifiers. TCRdb called the 5' RACE reads again in MiXCR, with one record for every CDR3 protein. Of just under 650,000 distinct CDR3 sequences listed, about 7.1% are singletons. These data were also filed under a second study, of yellow fever vaccine responses in identical twins.

The specimen sequenced was PBMCs. The chain joins TRBV4-1 to TRBJ2-7; D is unresolved. This clonotype was sampled from a young woman in good health. The CDR3 coding sequence is TGCGCCAGCAGCCTTACCGTTCCGGGTTACGAGCAGTACTTC. It codes for CASSLTVPGYEQYF.